This T cell receptor (beta chain) originates from a study of molecular identifiers for immune sequencing clone quantification. Across the study: Across replicate runs, RNA obtained from about 20,000 or 100,000 naive CD8 cells was divided into five, with four undergoing sequencing.

General study points: A shared barcode on identical TCR molecules could lead to underestimated sizes for highly expanded clones.

Sequencing libraries of naive CD8 cells derived from around 20,000 to 990,000 sorted cells with 10%, 30% or 50% RNA. Using a CD8+CD4-CCR7+CD45RA+ phenotype, naive CD8 T cells were sorted. TCRdb re-called the PCR reads through MiXCR, storing one row per CDR3 protein. Of some 100,000 distinct CDR3 sequences listed, around 19% were seen once; the top ten hold about 0.85%. The CDR3 loop spans 15 amino acids. Germline V lookup: CDR1 LGHNA, CDR2 YSLEER. This clonotype was detected only once. Its antigen is as yet unknown. This may stem from a read error, because a much larger clone lies one nucleotide away. The sequence derives from a human donor in good health. Some libraries in this study had Jurkat cell RNA spiked in. The sequencing input was naive CD8+ T cells from blood, with Jurkat cell RNA spiked in. Subset denoted: FACS-sorted CD8+CD4-CCR7+CD45RA+ naive T cells. The V call is TRBV4-3, the J call TRBJ2-7, with D maybe TRBD1 (7 bases). The CDR3 DNA reads as TGCGCCAGCAGCCAAGCAGGGGGGAGCTCCTGCGAGCAGTACTTC. Its translation: CASSQAGGSSCEQYF.